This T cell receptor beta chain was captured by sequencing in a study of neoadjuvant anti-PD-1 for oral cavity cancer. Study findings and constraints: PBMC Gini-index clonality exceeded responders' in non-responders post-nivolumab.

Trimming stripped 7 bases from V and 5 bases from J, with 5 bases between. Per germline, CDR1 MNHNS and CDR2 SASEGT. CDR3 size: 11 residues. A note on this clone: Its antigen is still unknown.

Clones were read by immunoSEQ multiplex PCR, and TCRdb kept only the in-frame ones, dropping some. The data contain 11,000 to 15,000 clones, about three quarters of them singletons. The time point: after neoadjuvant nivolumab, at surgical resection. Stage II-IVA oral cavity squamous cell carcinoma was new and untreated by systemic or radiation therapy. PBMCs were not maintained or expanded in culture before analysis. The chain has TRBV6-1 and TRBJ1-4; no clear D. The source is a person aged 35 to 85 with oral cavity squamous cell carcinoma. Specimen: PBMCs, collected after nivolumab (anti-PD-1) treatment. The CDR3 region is CASIKNEKLFF. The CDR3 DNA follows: TGTGCCAGCATTAAGAATGAAAAACTGTTTTTT.